This note documents a single T cell receptor beta chain sequence. The antigen it binds to is not known. No base quality information exists; no much larger clone differs at one position. In the prospective study, participants were roughly 18 to 89 years old, resided in about two dozen geographic areas of the United States, and were enrolled through a virtual design. Cohort assignment in the prospective study relied on participant-reported clinical history from a screening survey and a study questionnaire. ImmuneRACE Cohort 3 recovered participants were defined by two consecutive negative NP/OP PCR tests, healthcare professional clearance, or symptom resolution. In the prospective study, whole blood, serum and a nasopharyngeal or oropharyngeal swab were collected from each participant by mobile phlebotomists. Participants in the prospective study had the option to provide additional blood draws and questionnaires over an approximately 2-month period. Prospective study blood samples were shipped either frozen or at room temperature before DNA extraction.

This specimen comes from a study of blood T cell repertoires in COVID-19 (dated by TCRdb to 2020 to 2022). Study-level background: Samples covering the acute and convalescent phases of COVID-19 were provided by collaborators in the United States, Italy and Spain. The material from the prospective study consisted of cDNA or gDNA derived from T cells, B-cell-depleted T cells, or PBMCs. Deeply sampled blood TCRbeta repertoires from subjects exposed to, actively infected with, or recovered from COVID-19 were included in the dataset. The repertoires were released in a freely available public database meant as a resource for research on the immune response to SARS-CoV-2. Samples were obtained from the ongoing ImmuneRACE study (first 160 participants) and from some 1,300 subjects provided by 6 global collaborators. A de-identified subject ID, COVID-19 status, age in years and sex were almost always included in the sample metadata. HLA class I and class II types, where available, came from metadata supplied by the sample provider rather than from assay-based typing.

Broad study findings and their caveats: The quantity of clinical and demographic metadata differed by source and by participant and was supplied without curation.

V loses 1 base of germline sequence and J loses 7 bases, and the interval between the two ends is 11 bases. Measured from the cysteine to the phenylalanine, the CDR3 is 15 residues long. The sequence is cut down to CDR3 DNA, 45 bases in frame from base 1. CDR1 SGHVS and CDR2 FQNEAQ were looked up in the germline V gene. TCRbeta CDR3 regions were amplified from genomic DNA using the immunoSEQ Assay, a bias-controlled multiplex PCR. In the source study's methods: The number of nucleated cells in each sample was estimated from the amplification of reference gene primers within the assay. Sequence reads were collapsed and filtered to measure the absolute abundance of every unique TCRbeta CDR3 rearrangement. Productive Simpson clonality was computed per sample as the square root of Simpson's diversity index over productive rearrangements. TCRdb holds this immuneACCESS table with in-frame rearrangements only. Some clones are missing; in checked studies, unresolved V genes explain under half, and the rest has no known cause. V, J and clone size are those of that table, while D and trimming were read from the DNA. A total of about 220,000 clones appear in this sample, 70% to 85% of them only once. The ten largest clones add up to roughly 3.5% of the sample.

The material sequenced was PBMCs or T cells enriched from blood (not recorded which). This sequence was found in a woman aged 60 to 75 who had recovered from COVID-19. This chain is built from TRBV7-8 and TRBJ1-6; the best D guess is TRBD1, with 5 bases matching. The nucleotides read TGTGCCAGCAGCTTAGGCGCGACAGACAATTCACCCCTCCACTTT. This is translated as CASSLGATDNSPLHF.